This entry concerns a single T cell receptor (beta chain). Its antigen is still unknown. The data are from a study of radiotherapy plus CTLA-4 blockade in lung cancer. Looking at the study overall: Objective responses were recorded in around 18% of patients, with disease control recorded in about 33%.

The method was immunoSEQ multiplex PCR; TCRdb's version includes in-frame clones alone and lacks a portion of them. The table lists about 59,000 clones, approximately 65% of them singletons. Study-level results: Response, reportedly, was best predicted by interferon-beta along with early blood T cell clone dynamics. Blood-borne expansion of tumor-derived TCR clones followed radiotherapy plus ipilimumab.

CDR3 size: 15 residues. Germline V gene data show CDR1 as SNHLY and CDR2 as FYNNEI. V lost 3 bases, J lost 6 bases, and 15 bases lay in between. The TCR originated in a human donor with non-small cell lung cancer whose response to radiotherapy plus ipilimumab could not be evaluated. Sequenced here: peripheral blood, sampled from a patient treated with radiotherapy plus ipilimumab. The rearrangement uses TRBV2 and TRBJ1-5; no clear D gene. The DNA of the CDR3 is TGTGCCAGCAGTGAGGTCGCCCGGGTAGGTCAGCCCCAGCATTTT. Translating gives CASSEVARVGQPQHF.